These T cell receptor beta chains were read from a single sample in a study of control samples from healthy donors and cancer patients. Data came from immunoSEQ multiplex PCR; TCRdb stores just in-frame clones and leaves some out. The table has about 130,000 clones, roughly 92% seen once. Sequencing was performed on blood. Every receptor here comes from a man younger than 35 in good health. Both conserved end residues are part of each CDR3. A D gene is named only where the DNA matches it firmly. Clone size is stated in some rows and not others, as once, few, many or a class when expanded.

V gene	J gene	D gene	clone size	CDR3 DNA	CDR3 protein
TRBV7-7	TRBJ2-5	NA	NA	TGTGCCAGCAGCTTAGGTGGGGCCAGCCAAGAGACCCAGTACTTC	CASSLGGASQETQYF
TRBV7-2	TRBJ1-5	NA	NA	TGTGCCAGCAGCATGGTATACACGGATCAGCCCCAGCATTTT	CASSMVYTDQPQHF
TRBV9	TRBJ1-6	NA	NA	TGTGCCAGCACCCTCGGAAATAATTCACCCCTCCACTTT	CASTLGNNSPLHF
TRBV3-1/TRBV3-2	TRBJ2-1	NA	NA	TGTGCCAGCAGCCATTTAGGGGGGCTTAATGAGCAGTTCTTC	CASSHLGGLNEQFF
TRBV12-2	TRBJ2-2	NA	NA	TGTGCAAGTCGCTCCCCCCCGGTCACCGGGGAGCTGTTTTTT	CASRSPPVTGELFF
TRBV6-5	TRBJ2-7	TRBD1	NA	TGTGCCAGCAGTTCTAAGGACAGGGCCTACGAGCAGTACTTC	CASSSKDRAYEQYF
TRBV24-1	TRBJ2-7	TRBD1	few	TGTGCCACCCGCGCGGACAGGGAACGGCAGGTCGCACGATATTACGAGCAGTACTTC	CATRADRERQVARYYEQYF
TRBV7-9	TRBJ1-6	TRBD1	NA	TGTGCCAGCAACAGGACAGGTACTAACCCAATTTCACCCCTCCACTTT	CASNRTGTNPISPLHF
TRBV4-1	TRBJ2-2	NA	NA	TGCGCCAGCAGCCCTGGGACCTTTGGTTTGACCGGGGAGCTGTTTTTT	CASSPGTFGLTGELFF
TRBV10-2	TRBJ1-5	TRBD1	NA	TGCGCCAGCAGTGCCACAGGGGAGGCTCAGCCCCAGCATTTT	CASSATGEAQPQHF
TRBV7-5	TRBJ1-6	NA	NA	TGTGCCAGAAGCTTACGAGGAGCCAGGGTGGGTGATTCACCCCTCCACTTT	CARSLRGARVGDSPLHF
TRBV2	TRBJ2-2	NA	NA	TGTGCCAGCAGCCAAAACAGGGCGGCGAACACCGGGGAGCTGTTTTTT	CASSQNRAANTGELFF
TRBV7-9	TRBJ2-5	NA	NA	TGTGCCAGCAGCGTCCTCCGGGACCTAAGTCACCAGTACTTC	CASSVLRDLSHQYF
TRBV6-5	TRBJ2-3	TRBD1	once	TGTGCCAGCAGTTACGCGGACAGGAAAGATACGCAGTATTTT	CASSYADRKDTQYF
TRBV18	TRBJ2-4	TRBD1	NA	TGTGCCAGCTCACCCTGGACAGGGAATGACATTCAGTACTTC	CASSPWTGNDIQYF
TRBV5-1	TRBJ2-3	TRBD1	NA	TGCGCCAGCAGTGACACAGGGGGCCCAGATACGCAGTATTTT	CASSDTGGPDTQYF
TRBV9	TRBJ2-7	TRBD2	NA	TGTGCCAGCAGCAGCGGGGGGAACACCTACGAGCAGTACTTC	CASSSGGNTYEQYF
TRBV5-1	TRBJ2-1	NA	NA	TGCGCCAGCAGCTCGGCGCCTAGTTCCTACAATGAGCAGTTCTTC	CASSSAPSSYNEQFF
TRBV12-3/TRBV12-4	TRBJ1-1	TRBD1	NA	TGTGCCGTTAACAGGGGCACTGAAGCTTTCTTT	CAVNRGTEAFF
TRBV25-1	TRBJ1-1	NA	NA	TGTGCCAGCAGTGCCGCACCTTCCGGGGGCCGGACGAACACTGAAGCTTTCTTT	CASSAAPSGGRTNTEAFF
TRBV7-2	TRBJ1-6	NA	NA	TGTGCCAGCAGCTTAATACAGGGTGGTAATTCACCCCTCCACTTT	CASSLIQGGNSPLHF
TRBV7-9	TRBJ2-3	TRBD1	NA	TGTGCCAGCAGCTTACGGGACAGAAGCACAGATACGCAGTATTTT	CASSLRDRSTDTQYF
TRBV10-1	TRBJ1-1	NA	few	TGCGCCAGCAGTGAGGGGCCACTGAACACTGAAGCTTTCTTT	CASSEGPLNTEAFF
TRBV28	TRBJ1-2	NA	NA	TGTGCCAGCACCCAGGCGCTGGGATATGGCTACACCTTC	CASTQALGYGYTF
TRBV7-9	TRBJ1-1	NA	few	TGTGCCAGCTTGCTTAGCGGGGGTAGCACTGAAGCTTTCTTT	CASLLSGGSTEAFF
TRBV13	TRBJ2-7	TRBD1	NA	TGTGCCAGCAGCTCCCGCGGGACAGGGTCCTACGAGCAGTACTTC	CASSSRGTGSYEQYF
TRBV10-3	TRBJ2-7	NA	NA	TGTGCCATCACTCAGGGGGGCTCCTACGAGCAGTACTTC	CAITQGGSYEQYF
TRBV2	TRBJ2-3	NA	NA	TGTGCCAGCTCTCCTCGCGGGACAGAGAGCACAGATACGCAGTATTTT	CASSPRGTESTDTQYF
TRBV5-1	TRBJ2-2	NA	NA	TGCGCCAGCAGCTTGGGTTTGAACACCGGGGAGCTGTTTTTT	CASSLGLNTGELFF
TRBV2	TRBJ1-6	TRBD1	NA	TGTGCCAGCAGTGAACGGGGACAGGATTATAATTCACCCCTCCACTTT	CASSERGQDYNSPLHF
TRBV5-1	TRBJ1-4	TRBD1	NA	TGCGCCAGCAGCGGAGGGACAGGGGCTCGGGGTGAAAAACTGTTTTTT	CASSGGTGARGEKLFF
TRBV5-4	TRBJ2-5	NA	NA	TGTGCCAGCAGCTTTCGTTTGGGGGGGGCCTTTAGGGCGGAGACCCAGTACTTC	CASSFRLGGAFRAETQYF